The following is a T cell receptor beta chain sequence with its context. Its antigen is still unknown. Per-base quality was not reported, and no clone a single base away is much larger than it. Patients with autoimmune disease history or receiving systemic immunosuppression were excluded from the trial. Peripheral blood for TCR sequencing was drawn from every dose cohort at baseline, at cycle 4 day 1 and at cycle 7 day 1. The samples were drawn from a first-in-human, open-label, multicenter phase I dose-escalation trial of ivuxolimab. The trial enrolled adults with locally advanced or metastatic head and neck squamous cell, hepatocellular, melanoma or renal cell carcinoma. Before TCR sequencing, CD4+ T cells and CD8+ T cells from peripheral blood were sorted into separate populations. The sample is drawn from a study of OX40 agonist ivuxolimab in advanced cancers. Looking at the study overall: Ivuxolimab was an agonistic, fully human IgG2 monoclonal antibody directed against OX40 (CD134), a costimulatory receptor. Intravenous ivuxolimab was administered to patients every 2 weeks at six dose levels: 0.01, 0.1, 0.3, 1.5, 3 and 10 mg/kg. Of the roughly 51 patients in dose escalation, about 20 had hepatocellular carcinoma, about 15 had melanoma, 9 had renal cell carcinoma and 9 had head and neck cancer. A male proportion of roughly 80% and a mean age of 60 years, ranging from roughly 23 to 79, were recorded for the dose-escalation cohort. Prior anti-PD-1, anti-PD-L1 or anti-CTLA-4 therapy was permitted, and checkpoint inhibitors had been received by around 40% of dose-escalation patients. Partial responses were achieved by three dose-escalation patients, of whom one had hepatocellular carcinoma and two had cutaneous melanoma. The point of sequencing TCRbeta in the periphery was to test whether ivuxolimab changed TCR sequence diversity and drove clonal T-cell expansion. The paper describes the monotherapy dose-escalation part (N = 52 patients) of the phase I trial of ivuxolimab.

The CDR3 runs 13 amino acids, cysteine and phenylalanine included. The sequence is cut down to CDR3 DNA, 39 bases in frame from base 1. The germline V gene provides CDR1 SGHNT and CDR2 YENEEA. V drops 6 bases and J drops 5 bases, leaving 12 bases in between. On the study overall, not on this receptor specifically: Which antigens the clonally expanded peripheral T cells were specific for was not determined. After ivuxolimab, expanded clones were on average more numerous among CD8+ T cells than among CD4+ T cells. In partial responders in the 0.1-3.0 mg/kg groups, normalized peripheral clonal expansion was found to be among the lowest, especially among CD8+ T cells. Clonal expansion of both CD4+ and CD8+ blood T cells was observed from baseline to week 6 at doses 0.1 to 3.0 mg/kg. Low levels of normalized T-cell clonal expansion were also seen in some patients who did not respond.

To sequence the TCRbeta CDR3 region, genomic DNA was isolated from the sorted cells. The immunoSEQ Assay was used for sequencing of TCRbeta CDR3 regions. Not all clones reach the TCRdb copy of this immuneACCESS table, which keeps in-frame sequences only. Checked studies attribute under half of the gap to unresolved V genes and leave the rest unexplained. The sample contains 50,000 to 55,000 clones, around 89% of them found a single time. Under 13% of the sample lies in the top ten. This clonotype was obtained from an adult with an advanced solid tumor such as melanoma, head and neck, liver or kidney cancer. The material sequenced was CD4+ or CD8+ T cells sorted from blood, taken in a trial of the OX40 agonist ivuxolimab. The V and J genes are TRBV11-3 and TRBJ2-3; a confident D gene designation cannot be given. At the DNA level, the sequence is TGTGCCAGCAGTTCCGGAGAGGAAGATACGCAGTATTTT. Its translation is CASSSGEEDTQYF. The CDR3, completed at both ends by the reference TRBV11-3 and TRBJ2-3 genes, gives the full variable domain EAGVVQSPRYKIIEKKQPVAFWCNPISGHNTLYWYLQNLGQGPELLIRYENEEAVDDSQLPKDRFSAERLKGVDSTLKIQPAELGDSAVYLCASSSGEEDTQYFGPGTRLTVL.